This T cell receptor beta chain was found in a study of blood T cell repertoires in COVID-19. With V trimmed by 6 bases and J by 6 bases, 4 bases remained unmatched. Germline assignment: CDR1 MNHEY and CDR2 SVGAGI. CDR3 size: 12 residues. Generated by immunoSEQ multiplex PCR, the TCRdb table keeps only in-frame clones and is missing some. The data show roughly 64,000 clones, over 65% seen once. This TCR derives from a man between 60 and 70 years old with COVID-19, enrolled during active disease. The sequencing sample was made of peripheral blood. The chain is built from TRBV6-5 and TRBJ2-7; 8 bases map to TRBD1. This CDR3 reads CASRLTGGEQYF. CDR3 DNA: TGTGCCAGCAGATTAACAGGGGGCGAGCAGTACTTC.